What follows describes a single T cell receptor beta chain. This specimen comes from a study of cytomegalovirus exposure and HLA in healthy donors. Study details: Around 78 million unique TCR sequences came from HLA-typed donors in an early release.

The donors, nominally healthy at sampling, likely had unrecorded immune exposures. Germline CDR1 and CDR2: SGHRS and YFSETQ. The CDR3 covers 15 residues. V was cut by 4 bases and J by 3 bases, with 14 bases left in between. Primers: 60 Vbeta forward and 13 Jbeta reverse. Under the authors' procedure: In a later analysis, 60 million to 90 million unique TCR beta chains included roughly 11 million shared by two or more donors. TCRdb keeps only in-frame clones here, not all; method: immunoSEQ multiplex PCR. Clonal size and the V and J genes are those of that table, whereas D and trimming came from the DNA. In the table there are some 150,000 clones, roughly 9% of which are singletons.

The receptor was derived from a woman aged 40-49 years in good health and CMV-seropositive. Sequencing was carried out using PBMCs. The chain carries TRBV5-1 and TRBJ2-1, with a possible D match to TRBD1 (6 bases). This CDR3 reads CASSTQGTYYNEQFF. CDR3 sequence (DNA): TGCGCCAGCAGCACTCAGGGGACCTACTACAATGAGCAGTTCTTC.